The 13 T cell receptor beta chains reported below all come from one sample, sequenced in a study of shared clonotypes between healthy human individuals. Sequencing was performed with immunoSEQ multiplex PCR; in TCRdb, only in-frame clones are kept and a portion is missing. This sample has around 480,000 clones; 75% to 80% occur once, and the top ten carry 9.5% to 15%. Source material: PBMCs. Receptor source: a woman aged 40 to 50 in good health. Some clones in this sample may be carry-over from other donors' samples.

This chain joins TRBV27 and TRBJ2-1; D may be TRBD1 (5 bases). The length of the CDR3 is 15 residues. Trimming left V 3 bases short and J 8 bases short, with 17 bases between. Germline CDR1 and CDR2: MNHEY and SMNVEV (reference sequence). CDR3 loop: CASSLVVGQGHEQFF. The CDR3 coding sequence is TGTGCCAGCAGTTTGGTAGTAGGGCAGGGTCATGAGCAGTTCTTC.

This clone occurred many times. This rearrangement joins TRBV28 to TRBJ2-5; maybe TRBD2 (6 bases). CDR1 is MDHEN, CDR2 SYDVKM, per germline. V was pared by 6 bases and J by 1 base, with 15 bases between. CDR3 length equals 15 residues. CDR3 residues: CASRQTEGFQETQYF. CDR3 bases: TGTGCCAGCAGACAAACGGAGGGCTTCCAAGAGACCCAGTACTTC.

The rearrangement links TRBV5-1 to TRBJ1-2; the D gene is possibly TRBD1 (5 bases). This CDR3 is built from 16 residues. Germline V lookup: CDR1 SGHRS, CDR2 YFSETQ. Trimming left V 2 bases short and J 2 bases short, with 16 bases between. The CDR3 loop is CASSFSPQGGNYGYTF. CDR3 DNA: TGCGCCAGCAGCTTTTCCCCCCAGGGAGGGAACTATGGCTACACCTTC.

Points on this clone: The sample holds other DNA sequences that translate to the same CDR3. The chain combines TRBV11-2 with TRBJ2-7; D ambiguous. Germline V gene data show CDR1 as SGHAT and CDR2 as FQNNGV. Trimming shortened V by 1 base and J by 5 bases, and 6 bases separated the two germline ends. The CDR3 totals 12 residues. CDR3 bases: TGTGCCAGCAGCTTAGGGGGTCACGAGCAGTACTTC. Translation gives CASSLGGHEQYF.

The chain couples TRBV7-9 to TRBJ1-1; perhaps TRBD1 as D (5 bases). V was shortened by 6 bases and J by 4 bases, with 15 bases between the two germline ends. Germline-derived CDR1 and CDR2 are SEHNR and FQNEAQ (reference sequence). The CDR3 covers 14 residues. In nucleotides, the CDR3 is TGTGCCAGCAGTTTCGCCGGGGCCCGCACTGAAGCTTTCTTT. Translated: CASSFAGARTEAFF.

V gene TRBV7-9 combines with J gene TRBJ1-3, with 9 bases aligning to TRBD1. Looked up from germline, CDR1 is SEHNR and CDR2 is FQNEAQ (reference sequence). The V gene end was trimmed by 6 bases and the J gene end by 1 base; junction bases not matched to a gene: 7. The CDR3 extends over 16 amino acids. CDR3 nucleotides: TGTGCCAGCAGTCGAACCGGGACAGGGTCTGGAAACACCATATATTTT. Its protein is CASSRTGTGSGNTIYF.

J is TRBJ1-2 and V is TRBV2, with TRBD1 as a possible D gene (5 bases). The CDR3 sequence is 16 residues long. In germline, CDR1 is SNHLY, CDR2 FYNNEI. Trimming shortened V by 6 bases and J by 2 bases, and 19 bases separated the two germline ends. The CDR3 coding sequence is TGTGCCAGCAGAGGGTATCGGGGCGAGGGCAACTATGGCTACACCTTC. This translates into CASRGYRGEGNYGYTF.

To note about this clone: The sample has other DNA sequences that encode this CDR3 too. The CDR3 sequence: CASSQGRAYEQYF. CDR3 DNA: TGTGCCAGCAGCCAAGGCAGGGCCTACGAGCAGTACTTC. The chain employs TRBV14 and TRBJ2-7; weak D call: TRBD1 (5 bases). The CDR3 runs to 13 residues. With 1 base removed from V and 2 bases from J, the gap between germline ends came to 6 bases. Germline-derived CDR1 and CDR2 are SGHDN and FVKESK.

The chain recombines TRBV7-2 with TRBJ1-4; D call uncertain. The CDR3 covers 12 residues. V was pared by 1 base and J by 7 bases, with 4 bases between. Germline values: CDR1 SGHTA, CDR2 FQGNSA. CDR3 sequence (DNA): TGTGCCAGCAGCTTAGTAGGTGAAAAACTGTTTTTT. It translates to CASSLVGEKLFF.

V and J are TRBV4-2 and TRBJ2-7; tentative D call: TRBD1 (5 bases). V gave up 0 bases and J gave up 2 bases, with 11 bases separating them. The CDR3 is 15 residues long. Germline CDR1 and CDR2: LGHNA and YNFKEQ. In nucleotides, the CDR3 is TGTGCCAGCAGCCAAGATCGCCAGGGCGCCTACGAGCAGTACTTC. It is translated as CASSQDRQGAYEQYF.

V and J are TRBV27 and TRBJ2-3; D assignment may be TRBD1 or TRBD2 (6 bases each). The CDR3 has 12 amino acids. Germline loops: CDR1 MNHEY, CDR2 SMNVEV (reference sequence). With 6 bases removed from V and 9 bases from J, the gap between germline ends came to 13 bases. CDR3: CASSYEGGTQYF. In DNA, the CDR3 is TGTGCCAGCAGCTATGAGGGGGGAACGCAGTATTTT.

V gene TRBV6-1 combines with J gene TRBJ2-1; 7 nucleotides line up with TRBD2. This CDR3 comprises 14 residues. Germline V lookup: CDR1 MNHNS, CDR2 SASEGT. J was trimmed by 7 bases and V by 5 bases; bases with no gene match: 8. The CDR3: CASSPGTTRNEQFF. DNA for the CDR3: TGTGCCAGCAGTCCCGGGACTACCAGGAATGAGCAGTTCTTC.

The rearrangement links TRBV27 to TRBJ2-7; D is possibly TRBD1 or TRBD2 (5 bases each). Germline CDR1 and CDR2: MNHEY and SMNVEV (reference sequence). Trimming stripped 3 bases from V and 3 bases from J, with 12 bases between. The CDR3 length is 14 residues. The CDR3, as DNA: TGTGCCAGCAGTTTTGGGGGAGCTGGCTACGAGCAGTACTTC. It codes for CASSFGGAGYEQYF.